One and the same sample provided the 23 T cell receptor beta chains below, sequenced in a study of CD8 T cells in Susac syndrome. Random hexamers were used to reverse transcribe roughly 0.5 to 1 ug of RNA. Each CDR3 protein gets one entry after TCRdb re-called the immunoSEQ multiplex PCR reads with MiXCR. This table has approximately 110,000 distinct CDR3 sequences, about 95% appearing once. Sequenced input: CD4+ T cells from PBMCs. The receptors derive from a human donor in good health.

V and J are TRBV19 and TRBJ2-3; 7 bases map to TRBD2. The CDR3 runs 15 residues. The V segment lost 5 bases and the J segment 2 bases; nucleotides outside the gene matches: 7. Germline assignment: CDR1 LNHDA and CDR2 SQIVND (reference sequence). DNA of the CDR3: TGTGCCAGTAGTGCCACGGGGGGTGTCACAGATACGCAGTATTTT. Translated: CASSATGGVTDTQYF. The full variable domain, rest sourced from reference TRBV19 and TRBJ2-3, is DGGITQSPKYLFRKEGQNVTLSCEQNLNHDAMYWYRQDPGQGLRLIYYSQIVNDFQKGDIAEGYSVSREKKESFPLTVTSAQKNPTAFYLCASSATGGVTDTQYFGPGTRLTVL.

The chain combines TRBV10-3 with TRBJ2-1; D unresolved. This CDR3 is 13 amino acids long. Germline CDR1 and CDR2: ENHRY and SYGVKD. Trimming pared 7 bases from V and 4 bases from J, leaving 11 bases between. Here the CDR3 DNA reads TGTGCCATCAAGGAGACCTCGTACAATGAGCAGTTCTTC. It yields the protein CAIKETSYNEQFF.

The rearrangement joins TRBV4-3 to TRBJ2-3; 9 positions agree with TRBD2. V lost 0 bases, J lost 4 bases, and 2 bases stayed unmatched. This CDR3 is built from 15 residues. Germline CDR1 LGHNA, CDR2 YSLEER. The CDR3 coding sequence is TGCGCCAGCAGCCAAGATTTAGCGGGAGCAGATACGCAGTATTTT. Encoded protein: CASSQDLAGADTQYF.

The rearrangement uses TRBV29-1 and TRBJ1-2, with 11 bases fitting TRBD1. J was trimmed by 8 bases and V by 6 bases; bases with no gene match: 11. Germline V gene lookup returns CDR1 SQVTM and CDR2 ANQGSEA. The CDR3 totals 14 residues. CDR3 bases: TGCAGCGTGGGAGGGACAGGGGGTTTTCACGGCTACACCTTC. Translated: CSVGGTGGFHGYTF.

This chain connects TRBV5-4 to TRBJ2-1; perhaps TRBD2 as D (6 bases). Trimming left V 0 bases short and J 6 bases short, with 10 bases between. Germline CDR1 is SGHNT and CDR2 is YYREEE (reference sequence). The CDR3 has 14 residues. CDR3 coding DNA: TGTGCCAGCAGCTTGGAATTACTAGCCAATGAGCAGTTCTTC. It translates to CASSLELLANEQFF.

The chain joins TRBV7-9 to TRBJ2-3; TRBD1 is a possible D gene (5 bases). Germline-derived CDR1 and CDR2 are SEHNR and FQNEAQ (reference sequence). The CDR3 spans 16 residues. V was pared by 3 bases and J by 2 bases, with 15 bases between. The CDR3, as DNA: TGTGCCAGCAGCTTCCAGGGTCTTCTTTTCACAGATACGCAGTATTTT. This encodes CASSFQGLLFTDTQYF.

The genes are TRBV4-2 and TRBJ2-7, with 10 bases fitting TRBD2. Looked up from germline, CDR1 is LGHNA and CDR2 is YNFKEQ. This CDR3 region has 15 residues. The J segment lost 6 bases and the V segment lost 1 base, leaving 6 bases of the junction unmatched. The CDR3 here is CASSQVSSGRVEQYF. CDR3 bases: TGTGCCAGCAGCCAAGTTTCTAGCGGGAGAGTCGAGCAGTACTTC.

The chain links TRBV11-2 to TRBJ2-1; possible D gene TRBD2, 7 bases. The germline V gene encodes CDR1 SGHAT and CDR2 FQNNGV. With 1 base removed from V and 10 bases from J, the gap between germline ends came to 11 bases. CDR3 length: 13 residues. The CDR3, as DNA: TGTGCCAGCAGCTTAGCGGGGGGCCTAGAGCAGTTCTTC. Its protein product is CASSLAGGLEQFF.

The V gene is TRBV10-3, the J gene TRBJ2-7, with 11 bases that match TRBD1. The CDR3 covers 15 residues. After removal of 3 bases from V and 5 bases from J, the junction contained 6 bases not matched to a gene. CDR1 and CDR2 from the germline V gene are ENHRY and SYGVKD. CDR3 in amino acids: CAISDLGTGGDEQYF. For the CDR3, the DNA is TGTGCCATCAGTGACCTCGGGACAGGGGGGGACGAGCAGTACTTC.

CDR3 DNA: TGTGCCAGCTCCGAGACTAGCGGGAACAATGAGCAGTTCTTC. Encoded protein: CASSETSGNNEQFF. This rearrangement joins TRBV18 to TRBJ2-1, with 11 bases lining up with TRBD2. Germline V gene lookup returns CDR1 KGHSH and CDR2 LQKENI. The CDR3 totals 14 residues. Losses at the gene ends were 6 bases for V and 5 bases for J; bases not matched to a gene: 3. The full variable domain, with the rest looked up from reference TRBV18 and TRBJ2-1, is NAGVMQNPRHLVRRRGQEARLRCSPMKGHSHVYWYRQLPEEGLKFMVYLQKENIIDESGMPKERFSAEFPKEGPSILRIQQVVRGDSAAYFCASSETSGNNEQFFGPGTRLTVL.

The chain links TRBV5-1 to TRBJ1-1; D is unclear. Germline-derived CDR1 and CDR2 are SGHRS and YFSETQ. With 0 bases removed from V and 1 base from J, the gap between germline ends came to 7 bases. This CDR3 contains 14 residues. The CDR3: CASSLERENTEAFF. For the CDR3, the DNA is TGCGCCAGCAGCTTGGAACGGGAGAACACTGAAGCTTTCTTT.

The CDR3 loop is CASSLEATGLYEQYF. DNA for the CDR3: TGTGCCAGCAGCTTAGAGGCTACAGGTCTTTACGAGCAGTACTTC. This sequence joins TRBV7-2 and TRBJ2-7; perhaps TRBD1 as D (5 bases). V lost 1 base and J 4 bases, leaving 14 bases between the germline ends. The CDR3 consists of 15 residues. Looked up from germline, CDR1 is SGHTA and CDR2 is FQGNSA.

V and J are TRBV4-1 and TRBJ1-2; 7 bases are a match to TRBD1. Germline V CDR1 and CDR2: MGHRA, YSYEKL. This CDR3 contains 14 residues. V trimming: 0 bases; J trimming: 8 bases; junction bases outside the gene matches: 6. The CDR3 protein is CASSQDLGTVGYTF. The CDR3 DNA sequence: TGCGCCAGCAGCCAAGATCTGGGGACAGTGGGCTACACCTTC.

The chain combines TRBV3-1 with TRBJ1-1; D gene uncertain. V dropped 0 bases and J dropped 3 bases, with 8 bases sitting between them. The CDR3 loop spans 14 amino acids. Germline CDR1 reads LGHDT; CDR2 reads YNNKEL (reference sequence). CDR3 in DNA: TGTGCCAGCAGCCAAGATAGAGGGTACACTGAAGCTTTCTTT. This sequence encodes CASSQDRGYTEAFF.

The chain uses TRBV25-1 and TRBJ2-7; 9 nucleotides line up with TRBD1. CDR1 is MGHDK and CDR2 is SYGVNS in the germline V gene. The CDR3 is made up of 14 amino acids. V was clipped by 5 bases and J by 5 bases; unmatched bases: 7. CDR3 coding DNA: TGTGCCAGCAGTTTGACAGGGGGGTGGAACGAGCAGTACTTC. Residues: CASSLTGGWNEQYF.

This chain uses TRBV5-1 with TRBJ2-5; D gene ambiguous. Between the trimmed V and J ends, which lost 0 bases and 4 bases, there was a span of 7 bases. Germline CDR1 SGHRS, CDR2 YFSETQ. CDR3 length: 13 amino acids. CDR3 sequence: CASSLVVVETQYF. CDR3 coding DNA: TGCGCCAGCAGCTTGGTTGTTGTAGAGACCCAGTACTTC. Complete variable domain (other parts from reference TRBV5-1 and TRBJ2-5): KAGVTQTPRYLIKTRGQQVTLSCSPISGHRSVSWYQQTPGQGLQFLFEYFSETQRNKGNFPGRFSGRQFSNSRSEMNVSTLELGDSALYLCASSLVVVETQYFGPGTRLLVL.

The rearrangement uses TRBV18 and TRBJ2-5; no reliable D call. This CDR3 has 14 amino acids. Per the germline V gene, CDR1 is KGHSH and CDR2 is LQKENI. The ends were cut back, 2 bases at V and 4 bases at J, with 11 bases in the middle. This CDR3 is CASSPRSGRETQYF. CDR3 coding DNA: TGTGCCAGCTCACCAAGGTCTGGGCGAGAGACCCAGTACTTC.

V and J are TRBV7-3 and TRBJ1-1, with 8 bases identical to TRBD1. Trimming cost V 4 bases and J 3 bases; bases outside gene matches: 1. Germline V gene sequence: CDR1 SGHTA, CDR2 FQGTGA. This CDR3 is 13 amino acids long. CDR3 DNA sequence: TGTGCCAGCAGCTCACAGGGGGACACTGAAGCTTTCTTT. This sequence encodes CASSSQGDTEAFF.

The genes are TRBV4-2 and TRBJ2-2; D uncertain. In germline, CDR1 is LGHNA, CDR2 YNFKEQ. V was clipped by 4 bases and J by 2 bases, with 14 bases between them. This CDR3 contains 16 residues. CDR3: CASSLSIPSNTGELFF. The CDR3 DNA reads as TGTGCCAGCAGCCTTTCCATACCCTCTAACACCGGGGAGCTGTTTTTT.

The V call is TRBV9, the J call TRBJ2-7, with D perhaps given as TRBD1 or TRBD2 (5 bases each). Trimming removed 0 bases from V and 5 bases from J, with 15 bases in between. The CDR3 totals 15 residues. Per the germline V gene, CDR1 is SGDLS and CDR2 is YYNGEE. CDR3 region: CASSVGQGRLDEQYF. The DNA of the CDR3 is TGTGCCAGCAGCGTAGGGCAGGGACGACTCGACGAGCAGTACTTC.

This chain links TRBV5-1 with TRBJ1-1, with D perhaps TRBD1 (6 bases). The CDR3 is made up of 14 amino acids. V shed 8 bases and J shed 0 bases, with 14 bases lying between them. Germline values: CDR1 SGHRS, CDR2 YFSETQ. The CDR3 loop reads CASKEGGLNTEAFF. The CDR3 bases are TGCGCCAGTAAGGAGGGGGGACTGAACACTGAAGCTTTCTTT.

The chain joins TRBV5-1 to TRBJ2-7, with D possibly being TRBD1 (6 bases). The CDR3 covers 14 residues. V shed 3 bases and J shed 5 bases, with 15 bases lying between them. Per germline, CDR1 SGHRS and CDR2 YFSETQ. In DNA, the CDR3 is TGCGCCAGCAGCTACTACAGGGTAGTCGACGAGCAGTACTTC. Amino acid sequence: CASSYYRVVDEQYF.

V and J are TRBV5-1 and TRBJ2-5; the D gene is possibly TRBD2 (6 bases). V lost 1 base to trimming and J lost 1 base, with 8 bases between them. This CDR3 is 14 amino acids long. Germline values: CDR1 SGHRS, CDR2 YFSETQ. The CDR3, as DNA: TGCGCCAGCAGCTTGAGGGACTTCCAAGAGACCCAGTACTTC. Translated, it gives CASSLRDFQETQYF. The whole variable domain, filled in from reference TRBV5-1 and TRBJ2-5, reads KAGVTQTPRYLIKTRGQQVTLSCSPISGHRSVSWYQQTPGQGLQFLFEYFSETQRNKGNFPGRFSGRQFSNSRSEMNVSTLELGDSALYLCASSLRDFQETQYFGPGTRLLVL.